The 16 T cell receptor beta chains below come from one sample, sequenced in a study of blood T cell repertoires in COVID-19. Profiling relied on immunoSEQ multiplex PCR, and the TCRdb table lists in-frame clones only, not all of them. The data hold around 380,000 clones, with around 87% observed a single time. Sequenced input: PBMCs or T cells enriched from blood (not recorded which). The receptors were gathered from a man aged 25 to 40 who had recovered from COVID-19.

This clone was recorded once. The chain recombines TRBV28 with TRBJ2-2, with TRBD2 matching over 8 bases. This CDR3 is 15 amino acids long. The V and J ends lost 7 bases and 0 bases, in that order; junction bases with no gene match: 4. CDR1 and CDR2 (germline): MDHEN, SYDVKM. DNA of the CDR3: TGTGCCAGCACCCTGGGACTAGCGAACACCGGGGAGCTGTTTTTT. Its protein product is CASTLGLANTGELFF.

The CDR3 is CASSPRLAGVHEQFF. CDR3 sequence (DNA): TGTGCCAGCAGCCCCCGACTAGCGGGGGTTCATGAGCAGTTCTTC. The chain links TRBV3-1 (or the pseudogene TRBV3-2) to TRBJ2-1; 12 bases fit TRBD2. This CDR3 has 15 amino acids. Germline V CDR1 and CDR2: LGHDT, YNNKEL (reference sequence). Trimming took 4 bases from V and 8 from J; bases not matched to a gene: 6.

The V gene is TRBV7-8, the J gene TRBJ2-2; D remains unclear. Germline V gene lookup returns CDR1 SGHVS and CDR2 FQNEAQ. The CDR3 is 12 residues long. Trimming removed 5 bases from V and 6 bases from J, with 7 bases in between. DNA of the CDR3: TGTGCCAGCAGCACTTCTCCCGGGGAGCTGTTTTTT. It translates to CASSTSPGELFF. The variable domain in full, completed from reference TRBV7-8 and TRBJ2-2, reads GAGVSQSPRYKVAKRGQDVALRCDPISGHVSLFWYQQALGQGPEFLTYFQNEAQLDKSGLPSDRFFAERPEGSVSTLKIQRTQQEDSAVYLCASSTSPGELFFGEGSRLTVL.

The chain couples TRBV6-6 to TRBJ1-2, with D uncertain. Germline CDR1 and CDR2: MNHNY and SVGAGI (reference sequence). V was cut by 2 bases and J by 0 bases, with 10 bases left in between. This CDR3 is built from 15 residues. CDR3 region: CASSYGRASNYGYTF. For the CDR3, the DNA is TGTGCCAGCAGTTACGGGAGGGCTTCTAACTATGGCTACACCTTC.

This chain links TRBV4-1 with TRBJ1-5, with a possible D match to TRBD1 (5 bases). CDR3 length equals 14 residues. V was trimmed by 5 bases and J by 7 bases, leaving 15 bases between them. Looked up from germline, CDR1 is MGHRA and CDR2 is YSYEKL. The chain's CDR3 is CASSNGDKGQPQHF. DNA of the CDR3: TGCGCCAGCAGCAATGGGGATAAGGGGCAGCCCCAGCATTTT.

This chain links TRBV29-1 with TRBJ2-5; D not resolved. Germline lookup yields CDR1 SQVTM and CDR2 ANQGSEA. CDR3 length: 14 amino acids. With 6 bases removed from V and 5 bases from J, the gap between germline ends came to 19 bases. The CDR3 protein is CSVRRTEVRETQYF. CDR3 nucleotides: TGCAGCGTGAGGAGAACGGAAGTCCGGGAGACCCAGTACTTC.

This chain links TRBV19 with TRBJ1-2, with TRBD1 matching 7 bases. V lost 6 bases, J lost 5 bases, and 9 bases stayed unmatched. From germline, CDR1 is LNHDA and CDR2 SQIVND (reference sequence). The CDR3 totals 14 residues. The CDR3: CASRRDREIYGYTF. CDR3 nucleotide sequence: TGTGCCAGTAGGCGGGACAGAGAAATTTATGGCTACACCTTC.

The CDR3 here is CASSPQEGRASGAFF. The DNA of the CDR3 is TGCGCCAGCAGTCCCCAGGAGGGAAGGGCGTCGGGAGCTTTCTTT. V is TRBV10-2 and J is TRBJ1-1; no clear D. CDR1 and CDR2 (germline): WSHSY, SAAADI. The CDR3 runs to 15 residues. The ends were cut back, 5 bases at V and 10 bases at J, with 23 bases in the middle.

The rearrangement joins TRBV19 to TRBJ1-1; 9 bases match TRBD1. The V gene end was trimmed by 7 bases and the J gene end by 5 bases; junction bases not matched to a gene: 5. The CDR3 is 13 residues long. CDR1 is LNHDA, CDR2 SQIVND, per germline (reference sequence). This CDR3 is CASTRDRVTEAFF. DNA of the CDR3: TGTGCCAGTACCAGGGACAGGGTAACTGAAGCTTTCTTT. Full variable domain (missing parts from reference TRBV19 and TRBJ1-1): DGGITQSPKYLFRKEGQNVTLSCEQNLNHDAMYWYRQDPGQGLRLIYYSQIVNDFQKGDIAEGYSVSREKKESFPLTVTSAQKNPTAFYLCASTRDRVTEAFFGQGTRLTVV.

This clone has just one count. V gene TRBV14 combines with J gene TRBJ2-3; D gene uncertain. There are 14 residues in the CDR3. Trimming cost V 1 base and J 0 bases, with 5 bases left between them. Germline CDR1 reads SGHDN; CDR2 reads FVKESK. The DNA for the CDR3 is TGTGCCAGCAGCCAAGCATTGAGCACAGATACGCAGTATTTT. Encoded protein: CASSQALSTDTQYF.

This chain links TRBV5-1 with TRBJ2-7; no clear D gene. V was trimmed by 3 bases and J by 0 bases, leaving 13 bases between them. Germline assignment: CDR1 SGHRS and CDR2 YFSETQ. This CDR3 is built from 15 residues. The CDR3 nucleotides read TGCGCCAGCAGCTCATTCCCGGAGAGCTCCTACGAGCAGTACTTC. Its protein is CASSSFPESSYEQYF.

This clone was seen just once. The chain has TRBV4-3 and TRBJ1-6; 12 nucleotides line up with TRBD1. Germline CDR1 and CDR2: LGHNA and YSLEER. The CDR3 has 18 amino acids. V trimming: 1 base; J trimming: 10 bases; junction bases outside the gene matches: 11. For the CDR3, the DNA is TGCGCCAGCAGCCAAGCCCGAACCGGGACAGGGGGCAGCTCACCCCTCCACTTT. Encoded protein: CASSQARTGTGGSSPLHF.

This chain uses TRBV2 with TRBJ1-4, with D possibly matching TRBD1 (6 bases). V was clipped by 7 bases and J by 5 bases, with 14 bases between them. The length of the CDR3 is 14 residues. Germline V CDR1 and CDR2: SNHLY, FYNNEI. For the CDR3, the DNA is TGTGCCAGCAATAAGGACAGCTCCAATGAAAAACTGTTTTTT. Translated, it gives CASNKDSSNEKLFF.

The chain recombines TRBV7-8 with TRBJ2-3; TRBD2 agrees at 11 bases. Germline V gene data show CDR1 as SGHVS and CDR2 as FQNEAQ. The CDR3 is 15 residues long. Trimming removed 1 base from V and 7 bases from J; junction bases left unmatched: 4. For the CDR3, the DNA is TGTGCCAGCAGCTTAGGTAGCGGGGGGGCTAATACGCAGTATTTT. Encoded protein: CASSLGSGGANTQYF.

CDR3 residues: CASSPQGNQPQHF. CDR3 nucleotide sequence: TGTGCCAGCAGCCCACAGGGGAATCAGCCCCAGCATTTT. V is TRBV5-8 and J is TRBJ1-5; 7 bases align to TRBD1. The germline gives CDR1 SGHTS, CDR2 YDEGEE. J lost 4 bases, V lost 4 bases, and 2 bases had no gene match. This CDR3 has 13 residues.

This clone was picked up a small number of times. The chain links TRBV23-1 to TRBJ1-6, with 8 positions matching TRBD1. TRBV23-1 is an ORF, and what it does is uncertain. V was clipped by 3 bases and J by 0 bases; unmatched bases: 7. The CDR3 extends over 18 amino acids. CDR3: CASSHRTGINSYNSPLHF. CDR3 sequence (DNA): TGCGCCAGCAGTCACAGGACAGGGATAAACTCCTATAATTCACCCCTCCACTTT.